The clone carrying this TCR beta chain appeared many times. The data are from a study of blood T cell repertoires in COVID-19. Per the original data handling: Using reference gene primer amplification, nucleated cell counts were estimated. The repertoire was sequenced with immunoSEQ multiplex PCR; TCRdb's copy has only in-frame clones and lacks some. The V and J calls and clone size were taken over from that table, and D and trimming were inferred from the DNA. This table has some 150,000 clones, about 90% appearing once. The V end was cut by 2 bases, the J end by 7 bases, with 12 bases between. The CDR3 runs 15 residues. The germline gives CDR1 MNHEY, CDR2 SMNVEV (reference sequence).

The clonotype comes from a man aged 50 to 59 who had recovered from COVID-19. V usage is TRBV27 and J usage is TRBJ1-6, with D possibly TRBD1 on 5 matching bases. Sequenced: peripheral blood. The CDR3, as DNA: TGTGCCAGCAGTTTAGTGGGGGGTGGCAATTCACCCCTCCACTTT. Translation gives CASSLVGGGNSPLHF.